The 23 T cell receptor beta chains given below trace back to one sample, sequenced in a study of blood T cell repertoires in COVID-19 (dated by TCRdb to about 2020). The library was made by the immunoSEQ multiplex PCR assay. Imported from immuneACCESS, the table was reduced by TCRdb to in-frame sequences with V and J called. These copies leave out some clones; in studies compared against another copy, an unresolved V gene accounts for under half, and the cause of the remainder is not known. The sample profile shows approximately 230,000 clones; 70% to 90% of them were found once. Clones ranked in the top ten supply 3% to 3.5% of the sample. Sequenced sample: peripheral blood. The receptors come from a young man with active or convalescent COVID-19.

V usage is TRBV5-5 and J usage is TRBJ2-1; tentative D call: TRBD2 (6 bases). Germline V CDR1 and CDR2: SGHKS, YYEKEE (reference sequence). V shed 4 bases and J shed 4 bases, with 12 bases lying between them. The length of the CDR3 is 14 residues. The CDR3 region is CASSPGTRYNEQFF. As DNA, the CDR3 is TGTGCCAGCAGCCCCGGGACTCGATACAATGAGCAGTTCTTC.

The genes are TRBV4-1 and TRBJ1-2, with 8 bases lining up with TRBD1. The CDR3 runs to 15 residues. Germline V lookup: CDR1 MGHRA, CDR2 YSYEKL. The V segment lost 1 base and the J segment 4 bases; nucleotides outside the gene matches: 5. The CDR3 loop reads CASSQVDRGVYGYTF. The CDR3 DNA follows: TGCGCCAGCAGCCAAGTAGACAGGGGTGTCTATGGCTACACCTTC.

In DNA form, the CDR3 reads TGTGCCAGCAGCGTAGAGGCTAGCGGGTTCACCGGGGAGCTGTTTTTT. This sequence encodes CASSVEASGFTGELFF. The V gene is TRBV9, the J gene TRBJ2-2; 8 bases are shared with TRBD2. Germline lookup yields CDR1 SGDLS and CDR2 YYNGEE. The CDR3 loop spans 16 amino acids. Trimming removed 0 bases from V and 4 bases from J; junction bases left unmatched: 5.

The J gene is TRBJ2-2, the V gene TRBV10-3; 7 positions agree with TRBD2. Germline V lookup: CDR1 ENHRY, CDR2 SYGVKD. V lost 8 bases to trimming and J lost 4 bases; unmatched junction nucleotides: 4. The CDR3 sequence is 13 residues long. CDR3 sequence (DNA): TGTGCCATCGGGGGACTACGCACCGGGGAGCTGTTTTTT. Residues: CAIGGLRTGELFF.

The rearrangement joins TRBV13 to TRBJ2-2; maybe TRBD2 (6 bases). V lost 5 bases, J lost 0 bases, and 10 bases lay in between. In germline, CDR1 is PRHDT, CDR2 FYEKMQ (reference sequence). This CDR3 comprises 15 residues. In DNA, the CDR3 is TGTGCCAGCAGCCGGGGACTGACGAACACCGGGGAGCTGTTTTTT. Translation gives CASSRGLTNTGELFF.

This chain links TRBV6-5 with TRBJ1-4; 8 bases align to TRBD1. The germline gives CDR1 MNHEY, CDR2 SVGAGI. Losses at the gene ends were 3 bases for V and 5 bases for J; bases not matched to a gene: 2. The length of the CDR3 is 14 residues. The CDR3 spells CASSYRTGNEKLFF. Written as DNA, the CDR3 is TGTGCCAGCAGTTATAGGACAGGGAATGAAAAACTGTTTTTT.

The V and J genes are TRBV7-9 and TRBJ1-1, with TRBD1 matching over 8 bases. The CDR3 extends over 15 amino acids. Germline CDR1 and CDR2: SEHNR and FQNEAQ (reference sequence). V lost 2 bases, J lost 8 bases, and 10 bases stayed unmatched. CDR3 in DNA: TGTGCCAGCAGCTTAACGGGTCAGGGGGCCCAAGAAGCTTTCTTT. Protein sequence: CASSLTGQGAQEAFF.

This chain uses TRBV7-9 with TRBJ1-1, with TRBD1 matching 8 bases. The J segment lost 1 base and the V segment lost 5 bases, leaving 3 bases of the junction unmatched. The CDR3 loop spans 14 amino acids. Germline lookup yields CDR1 SEHNR and CDR2 FQNEAQ (reference sequence). The CDR3 loop reads CASSRDRRNTEAFF. CDR3 sequence (DNA): TGTGCCAGCAGCCGGGACAGGAGGAACACTGAAGCTTTCTTT.

Written as DNA, the CDR3 is TGCAGCGTTGAAGTAAGGGAGAGTGGCTACACCTTC. Translated: CSVEVRESGYTF. The rearrangement joins TRBV29-1 to TRBJ1-2; no reliable D call. The germline V and J ends were trimmed by 1 base and 7 bases, with 10 bases remaining between them. The CDR3 has 12 amino acids. Germline CDR1 SQVTM, CDR2 ANQGSEA.

A few counts support this clone. V and J are TRBV7-3 and TRBJ2-7; maybe TRBD2 (6 bases). Trimming pared 3 bases from V and 0 bases from J, leaving 12 bases between. The germline V gene has CDR1 SGHTA and CDR2 FQGTGA. The CDR3 length is 15 residues. The CDR3 is CASSFLSGSSYEQYF. CDR3 nucleotides: TGTGCCAGCAGCTTTCTTAGCGGTAGCTCCTACGAGCAGTACTTC. The whole variable domain, remainder taken from reference TRBV7-3 and TRBJ2-7, is GAGVSQTPSNKVTEKGKYVELRCDPISGHTALYWYRQSLGQGPEFLIYFQGTGAADDSGLPNDRFFAVRPEGSVSTLKIQRTERGDSAVYLCASSFLSGSSYEQYFGPGTRLTVT.

This clone appeared a single time. V usage is TRBV19 and J usage is TRBJ2-7; 11 bases align to TRBD2. This CDR3 is built from 16 residues. CDR1 and CDR2 from the germline V gene are LNHDA and SQIVND (reference sequence). Trimming took 3 bases from V and 6 from J; bases not matched to a gene: 10. This chain's CDR3 is CASSMATSGAFREQYF. CDR3 sequence (DNA): TGTGCCAGTAGTATGGCGACTAGCGGGGCCTTCCGCGAGCAGTACTTC. Looking up the rest from reference TRBV19 and TRBJ2-7 gives the full variable domain: DGGITQSPKYLFRKEGQNVTLSCEQNLNHDAMYWYRQDPGQGLRLIYYSQIVNDFQKGDIAEGYSVSREKKESFPLTVTSAQKNPTAFYLCASSMATSGAFREQYFGPGTRLTVT.

This rearrangement joins TRBV29-1 to TRBJ1-1, with D hard to call. Per the germline V gene, CDR1 is SQVTM and CDR2 is ANQGSEA. This CDR3 has 13 amino acids. V was clipped by 4 bases and J by 3 bases, with 12 bases between them. The CDR3 DNA is TGCAGCGTTGTGGGCAGGTCGGACACTGAAGCTTTCTTT. It encodes CSVVGRSDTEAFF.

The gene calls are TRBV19 and TRBJ2-7, with TRBD2 matching 8 bases. Germline V CDR1 and CDR2: LNHDA, SQIVND (reference sequence). The CDR3 has 15 residues. V lost 3 bases, J lost 3 bases, and 7 bases stayed unmatched. The CDR3 protein is CASSIPREGFYEQYF. The CDR3 region has the DNA TGTGCCAGTAGTATTCCCCGGGAGGGCTTCTACGAGCAGTACTTC.

The chain recombines TRBV6-2 or TRBV6-3 with TRBJ2-7; 9 positions match TRBD1. The CDR3 consists of 16 residues. Unmatched junction bases numbered 9, after V lost 2 bases and J lost 4 bases. The germline V gene encodes CDR1 MNHEY and CDR2 SVGEGT. The CDR3 DNA reads as TGTGCCAGCAGTTACAGGCTATCCGGACAGGGGTACGAGCAGTACTTC. Amino acid sequence: CASSYRLSGQGYEQYF.

The rearrangement uses TRBV7-2 and TRBJ2-5, with 11 bases aligning to TRBD2. CDR3 length: 15 residues. From germline, CDR1 is SGHTA and CDR2 FQGNSA. V gave up 5 bases and J gave up 1 base; unmatched junction bases: 3. CDR3 sequence reads: CASSTGLAVQETQYF. For the CDR3, the DNA is TGTGCCAGCAGCACGGGACTAGCGGTCCAAGAGACCCAGTACTTC. The full variable domain, its missing parts supplied by reference TRBV7-2 and TRBJ2-5, is GAGVSQSPSNKVTEKGKDVELRCDPISGHTALYWYRQSLGQGLEFLIYFQGNSAPDKSGLPSDRFSAERTGGSVSTLTIQRTQQEDSAVYLCASSTGLAVQETQYFGPGTRLLVL.

The sample holds one count of this clone. The V and J genes are TRBV6-6 and TRBJ1-6; no clear D. The V and J ends lost 4 bases and 11 bases respectively, with 9 bases between them. CDR3 length: 12 amino acids. Germline CDR1 and CDR2: MNHNY and SVGAGI (reference sequence). The CDR3 here is CASSLPRPPLHF. For the CDR3, the DNA is TGTGCCAGCAGTTTACCTAGGCCACCCCTCCACTTT.

This sequence joins TRBV20-1 and TRBJ2-1; the D is unclear. V lost 3 bases and J 0 bases, leaving 9 bases between the germline ends. The length of the CDR3 is 14 residues. Germline V CDR1 and CDR2: DFQATT, SNEGSKA (reference sequence). The CDR3 nucleotides are TGCAGTGCTAGTGACTCGTTCTCCTACAATGAGCAGTTCTTC. Amino acids: CSASDSFSYNEQFF.

The chain uses TRBV14 and TRBJ2-5; the match to TRBD2 covers 7 bases. The CDR3 has 14 residues. J was trimmed by 10 bases and V by 5 bases; bases with no gene match: 13. Germline CDR1 SGHDN, CDR2 FVKESK. The CDR3 loop is CASSSSGAQGNQYF. DNA of the CDR3: TGTGCCAGCAGCTCGAGCGGGGCGCAGGGTAACCAGTACTTC.

V gene TRBV7-3 combines with J gene TRBJ1-2; D is perhaps TRBD1 (5 bases). The CDR3 length is 15 residues. Trimming shortened V by 11 bases and J by 5 bases, and 24 bases separated the two germline ends. The germline V gene encodes CDR1 SGHTA and CDR2 FQGTGA. The CDR3 loop is CASDNPGLRLYGYTF. The CDR3, as DNA: TGTGCCTCAGACAACCCGGGACTCCGACTGTATGGCTACACCTTC. Supplemented by reference TRBV7-3 and TRBJ1-2, the full variable domain reads GAGVSQTPSNKVTEKGKYVELRCDPISGHTALYWYRQSLGQGPEFLIYFQGTGAADDSGLPNDRFFAVRPEGSVSTLKIQRTERGDSAVYLCASDNPGLRLYGYTFGSGTRLTVV.

This chain joins TRBV19 and TRBJ1-2; weak D call: TRBD1 (6 bases). The CDR3 is 16 residues long. Germline V gene sequence: CDR1 LNHDA, CDR2 SQIVND (reference sequence). V was trimmed by 4 bases and J by 0 bases, leaving 15 bases between them. The chain's CDR3 is CASSTTGQTPNYGYTF. The CDR3 nucleotides are TGTGCCAGTAGTACTACCGGACAGACACCTAACTATGGCTACACCTTC.

The V gene is TRBV5-6, the J gene TRBJ2-3, with 7 bases aligning to TRBD2. The CDR3 covers 14 residues. V lost 4 bases, J lost 0 bases, and 2 bases stayed unmatched. Germline-derived CDR1 and CDR2 are SGHDT and YYEEEE. As DNA, the CDR3 is TGTGCCAGCAGCCTAGCGGCTAGCACAGATACGCAGTATTTT. Its protein product is CASSLAASTDTQYF.

The rearrangement links TRBV15 to TRBJ2-1, with unresolved D. CDR3 size: 14 residues. The V gene lost 2 bases and the J gene lost 10 bases, with 15 bases spanning the gap. Germline V lookup: CDR1 LNHNV, CDR2 YYDKDF (reference sequence). The CDR3 sequence is CATSRPISDSEQFF. In DNA form, the CDR3 reads TGTGCCACCAGCAGACCTATAAGCGACTCGGAGCAGTTCTTC.

This rearrangement joins TRBV9 to TRBJ2-7, with 7 bases that match TRBD2. CDR3 size: 14 residues. V lost 4 bases, J lost 6 bases, and 10 bases stayed unmatched. The germline CDR1 and CDR2 sequences are SGDLS and YYNGEE. CDR3 DNA sequence: TGTGCCAGCAGCACTCGGACTAGTCTCTCCGAGCAGTACTTC. This translates into CASSTRTSLSEQYF.